A single sample is the source of the 30 T cell receptor beta chains below, sequenced in a study of T cells in Graves' hyperthyroidism and ophthalmopathy. Amplified TCR beta CDR3 regions came from RNA transcripts. A first-round RT-PCR of the TCR CDR3 used the HTBI primer set. TCRdb re-called the multiplex PCR reads through MiXCR, storing one row per CDR3 protein. The sample holds roughly 500,000 distinct CDR3 sequences; roughly 13% are singletons and the top ten take approximately 5.7%. Sequences were obtained from blood. All receptors come from a woman in her twenties or thirties with Graves' hyperthyroidism that later progressed to Graves' ophthalmopathy.

The chain carries TRBV28 and TRBJ2-1; 8 positions agree with TRBD2. Germline V gives CDR1 MDHEN, CDR2 SYDVKM. CDR3 length: 15 residues. Trimming took 7 bases from V and 6 from J; bases not matched to a gene: 11. The CDR3 coding sequence is TGTGCCAGCATGGGAGCGGGAGTAGGCAGCAATGAGCAGTTCTTC. Translating gives CASMGAGVGSNEQFF.

The chain carries TRBV9 and TRBJ2-5, with TRBD2 matching 11 bases. Germline V CDR1 and CDR2: SGDLS, YYNGEE. The ends lost 1 base at V and 4 bases at J; junction bases unmatched: 0. This CDR3 region has 14 residues. CDR3 sequence (DNA): TGTGCCAGCAGCGTACTAGCGGGAGGAGAGACCCAGTACTTC. It translates to CASSVLAGGETQYF.

The chain recombines TRBV6-1 with TRBJ2-7; tentative D call: TRBD2 (5 bases). The CDR3 loop spans 16 amino acids. Germline-derived CDR1 and CDR2 are MNHNS and SASEGT. V shed 2 bases and J shed 5 bases, with 19 bases lying between them. The CDR3 coding sequence is TGTGCCAGCAGTGAACCCCCCGAGGGAAGGGCGGACGAGCAGTACTTC. Translating it yields CASSEPPEGRADEQYF.

This clonotype was observed a single time. The gene calls are TRBV5-1 and TRBJ1-2; 8 nucleotides align to TRBD1. The CDR3 consists of 15 residues. V shed 3 bases, J shed 3 bases, and the junction held 7 bases outside the gene matches. Germline V gene sequence: CDR1 SGHRS, CDR2 YFSETQ. CDR3 sequence reads: CASSWTGTGHYGYTF. CDR3 DNA: TGCGCCAGCAGCTGGACCGGGACAGGTCACTATGGCTACACCTTC.

There are many counts of this clonotype. The chain carries TRBV28 and TRBJ2-7, with D possibly being TRBD1 (6 bases). The CDR3 has 17 amino acids. CDR1 is MDHEN, CDR2 SYDVKM, per germline. V was shortened by 2 bases and J by 2 bases, with 19 bases between the two germline ends. The CDR3: CASSLEAPWDIAYEQYF. CDR3 sequence (DNA): TGTGCCAGCAGTTTAGAAGCCCCTTGGGACATTGCCTACGAGCAGTACTTC.

This clonotype has at least ten counts. The chain links TRBV20-1 to TRBJ1-6; no reliable D call. The V end was cut by 4 bases, the J end by 6 bases, with 7 bases between. The CDR3 is 12 residues long. From germline, CDR1 is DFQATT and CDR2 SNEGSKA (reference sequence). DNA for the CDR3: TGCAGTGCTAAGGACCTTAATTCACCCCTCCACTTT. Translated, it gives CSAKDLNSPLHF.

This clonotype was observed at least ten times. The chain joins TRBV11-3 to TRBJ2-7; D possibly corresponds to TRBD1 (6 bases). V was clipped by 5 bases and J by 2 bases, with 13 bases between them. The V gene's germline CDR1 is SGHNT and CDR2 YENEEA. This CDR3 is 14 amino acids long. The CDR3 nucleotides read TGTGCCAGCAGCCCCCCCGGGACACCCTACGAGCAGTACTTC. Its protein product is CASSPPGTPYEQYF.

This clonotype was counted at least ten times. CDR3 sequence (DNA): TGTGCCAGCAGGGAATTAGGGGTTAGCAATCAGCCCCAGCATTTT. This gives the protein CASRELGVSNQPQHF. This chain connects TRBV2 to TRBJ1-5; a possible D gene is TRBD1 (5 bases). The CDR3 totals 15 residues. The germline V gene has CDR1 SNHLY and CDR2 FYNNEI. V lost 6 bases, J lost 0 bases, and 12 bases lay in between.

This clonotype was seen at least ten times. The chain combines TRBV19 with TRBJ1-3, with D possibly TRBD1 on 5 matching bases. This CDR3 comprises 17 residues. CDR1 is LNHDA and CDR2 is SQIVND in the germline V gene (reference sequence). Trimming left V 4 bases short and J 4 bases short, with 20 bases between. The CDR3 here is CASSTAAPERGGNTIYF. The CDR3 DNA is TGTGCCAGTAGTACGGCAGCTCCGGAAAGGGGAGGAAACACCATATATTTT. The full variable domain, rest sourced from reference TRBV19 and TRBJ1-3, is DGGITQSPKYLFRKEGQNVTLSCEQNLNHDAMYWYRQDPGQGLRLIYYSQIVNDFQKGDIAEGYSVSREKKESFPLTVTSAQKNPTAFYLCASSTAAPERGGNTIYFGEGSWLTVV.

This clonotype was picked up many times. The chain joins TRBV6-1 to TRBJ1-1, with D perhaps matching TRBD1 (6 bases). The CDR3 runs to 12 residues. Germline values: CDR1 MNHNS, CDR2 SASEGT. V gave up 5 bases and J gave up 6 bases, with 10 bases separating them. The DNA of the CDR3 is TGTGCCAGCAGTTTCAGGGGTTCTGAAGCTTTCTTT. It yields the protein CASSFRGSEAFF.

The chain couples TRBV7-2 to TRBJ2-2, with D uncertain. The V gene lost 5 bases and the J gene lost 9 bases, with 16 bases spanning the gap. CDR1 SGHTA and CDR2 FQGNSA come from the germline V gene. The CDR3 totals 14 residues. The CDR3 DNA reads as TGTGCCAGCAGCCCTACGGTCCAGACCAGGGAGCTGTTTTTT. It encodes CASSPTVQTRELFF. Full variable domain (rest looked up from reference TRBV7-2 and TRBJ2-2): GAGVSQSPSNKVTEKGKDVELRCDPISGHTALYWYRQSLGQGLEFLIYFQGNSAPDKSGLPSDRFSAERTGGSVSTLTIQRTQQEDSAVYLCASSPTVQTRELFFGEGSRLTVL.

CDR3 nucleotides: TGTGCCAGCCTCAATACCCATACAGGGGGGTTCGATACGCAGTATTTT. Amino acids: CASLNTHTGGFDTQYF. The chain uses TRBV2 and TRBJ2-3, with 8 bases that match TRBD1. CDR1 and CDR2 from the germline V gene are SNHLY and FYNNEI. With V trimmed by 8 bases and J by 6 bases, 16 bases remained unmatched. The CDR3 extends over 16 amino acids.

In this sample, this clonotype turned up many times. V gene TRBV29-1 combines with J gene TRBJ1-1; 7 bases match TRBD1. Losses at the gene ends were 3 bases for V and 0 bases for J; bases not matched to a gene: 1. Looked up from germline, CDR1 is SQVTM and CDR2 is ANQGSEA. The CDR3 consists of 13 residues. CDR3 sequence (DNA): TGCAGCGTTGATGACAGGGTGAACACTGAAGCTTTCTTT. It specifies CSVDDRVNTEAFF.

The gene calls are TRBV12-5 and TRBJ2-1; D perhaps matches TRBD2 (6 bases). Deletions cut 3 bases from V and 9 bases from J, with 18 bases between. The CDR3 consists of 15 residues. CDR1 LGHNT and CDR2 FRNRAP come from the germline V gene. The CDR3 region is CASGFPRGSIVEQFF. The DNA of the CDR3 is TGTGCTAGTGGTTTCCCCCGGGGGTCGATCGTTGAGCAGTTCTTC.

The chain recombines TRBV2 with TRBJ1-2; 12 bases are a match to TRBD1. This CDR3 region has 15 residues. The trim removed 6 bases at V and 4 bases at J, leaving 6 bases unmatched. Germline V lookup: CDR1 SNHLY, CDR2 FYNNEI. DNA for the CDR3: TGTGCCAGCAGACTCGGGACAGGGGGCATCTATGGCTACACCTTC. It yields the protein CASRLGTGGIYGYTF.

This clonotype was seen at least ten times. The chain employs TRBV9 and TRBJ2-7; the match to TRBD1 covers 7 bases. CDR1 is SGDLS, CDR2 YYNGEE, per germline. The junction had 6 bases not matched to a gene; V was cut back by 0 bases and J by 6 bases. This CDR3 has 14 amino acids. CDR3 sequence: CASSVGQGAGEQYF. The CDR3 DNA sequence: TGTGCCAGCAGCGTAGGACAGGGCGCCGGCGAGCAGTACTTC.

This clonotype has a handful of counts. The chain carries TRBV30 and TRBJ2-1, with 9 bases fitting TRBD2. J was trimmed by 0 bases and V by 0 bases; bases with no gene match: 3. The CDR3 spans 16 residues. Germline V gives CDR1 GTSNPN, CDR2 SVGIG (reference sequence). CDR3 nucleotides: TGTGCCTGGAGTGTACATAGCGGGAGCTCCTACAATGAGCAGTTCTTC. It translates to CAWSVHSGSSYNEQFF.

This clonotype was counted ten times or more. The chain joins TRBV27 to TRBJ2-5, with D maybe TRBD2 (6 bases). The CDR3 covers 13 residues. V gave up 8 bases and J gave up 3 bases, with 13 bases separating them. Germline V gene data show CDR1 as MNHEY and CDR2 as SMNVEV (reference sequence). The CDR3 nucleotides read TGTGCCAGCCAACCGGGAGACGAAGAGACCCAGTACTTC. Encoded protein: CASQPGDEETQYF.

This clonotype was seen ten or more times. The chain is built from TRBV7-9 and TRBJ2-1; TRBD2 agrees at 8 bases. The CDR3 is made up of 15 amino acids. The V gene end was trimmed by 1 base and the J gene end by 10 bases; junction bases not matched to a gene: 9. CDR1 SEHNR and CDR2 FQNEAQ come from the germline V gene (reference sequence). The CDR3 here is CASSLESGRLSEQFF. CDR3 in DNA: TGTGCCAGCAGCTTAGAAAGCGGGAGATTATCGGAGCAGTTCTTC.

This clonotype appeared a few times. The rearrangement uses TRBV6-1 and TRBJ2-1, with a weak D call TRBD2 (6 bases). There are 13 residues in the CDR3. Trimming removed 2 bases at V and 14 bases at J, with 16 bases between. Germline V lookup: CDR1 MNHNS, CDR2 SASEGT. The CDR3 protein is CASSEYGGPTEFF. The CDR3 DNA reads TGTGCCAGCAGTGAATATGGAGGGCCTACGGAGTTCTTC.

This clonotype was observed many times. The rearrangement links TRBV7-2 to TRBJ1-1; a weak D match, TRBD1 (6 bases). Germline V gene sequence: CDR1 SGHTA, CDR2 FQGNSA. This CDR3 comprises 15 residues. V was cut by 3 bases and J by 1 base, with 12 bases left in between. DNA for the CDR3: TGTGCCAGCAGCTTCAGGGGTAACCCGAACACTGAAGCTTTCTTT. It specifies CASSFRGNPNTEAFF.

The chain combines TRBV4-1 with TRBJ1-2, with TRBD1 identical over 10 bases. V dropped 1 base and J dropped 8; count of bases not matched to a gene: 4. The CDR3 runs to 14 residues. CDR1 and CDR2 (germline): MGHRA, YSYEKL. This chain's CDR3 is CASSQVGTGDGYTF. CDR3 bases: TGCGCCAGCAGCCAAGTCGGGACAGGGGACGGCTACACCTTC.

This clonotype has ten or more counts. An end of the junction does not agree with germline; a read error may underlie this. The chain has TRBV12-3 or TRBV12-4 and TRBJ2-6, with D hard to call. The CDR3 is 16 amino acids. Here the CDR3 DNA reads TGTGCCAGCAGTTACAGTCGTGGTTCTGGAGCCAACGTCCTGACTTTC. Translation gives CASSYSRGSGANVLTF.

This clonotype was observed a few times. J is TRBJ2-2 and V is TRBV5-5; the D gene is possibly TRBD1 (6 bases). The CDR3 has 17 amino acids. Germline V gene lookup returns CDR1 SGHKS and CDR2 YYEKEE (reference sequence). Trimming removed 1 base from V and 5 bases from J, with 18 bases in between. The CDR3, as DNA: TGTGCCAGCAGCTTGTCAGCAGGGGCACCGAGAACCGGGGAGCTGTTTTTT. As protein: CASSLSAGAPRTGELFF.

This clonotype was recorded many times. The chain employs TRBV7-2 and TRBJ2-5; 11 bases are shared with TRBD2. Trimming removed 2 bases from V and 4 bases from J; junction bases left unmatched: 9. Germline V gene data show CDR1 as SGHTA and CDR2 as FQGNSA. CDR3 size: 17 residues. Here the CDR3 reads CASSLSSGRALGETQYF. The DNA of the CDR3 is TGTGCCAGCAGCTTAAGTAGCGGGAGGGCTTTAGGAGAGACCCAGTACTTC.

This clonotype was found many times. This chain links TRBV28 with TRBJ1-1, with 10 positions matching TRBD1. Per the germline V gene, CDR1 is MDHEN and CDR2 is SYDVKM. This CDR3 is 14 amino acids long. The V gene end was trimmed by 5 bases and the J gene end by 4 bases; junction bases not matched to a gene: 4. In DNA form, the CDR3 reads TGTGCCAGCAGTGACCGGACAGGGGGCACTGAAGCTTTCTTT. Translated, it gives CASSDRTGGTEAFF.

This clonotype has a count of ten or more. J is TRBJ2-5 and V is TRBV28, with 8 bases that match TRBD1. Germline V lookup: CDR1 MDHEN, CDR2 SYDVKM. The V segment lost 6 bases and the J segment 2 bases; nucleotides outside the gene matches: 5. The CDR3 length is 14 residues. CDR3: CASRVGQEQETQYF. The CDR3 coding sequence is TGTGCCAGCAGGGTGGGACAGGAGCAAGAGACCCAGTACTTC.

This clonotype was found many times. CDR3: CATSDSSIRTGGRYGYTF. CDR3 bases: TGTGCCACCAGTGATTCATCTATCCGGACAGGGGGCCGCTATGGCTACACCTTC. The chain carries TRBV24-1 and TRBJ1-2; 11 positions match TRBD1. After removal of 2 bases from V and 4 bases from J, the junction contained 11 bases not matched to a gene. This CDR3 has 18 amino acids. Germline V gene data show CDR1 as KGHDR and CDR2 as SFDVKD.

This clonotype was seen repeatedly, ten times or more. The chain combines TRBV7-9 with TRBJ2-1; D possibly uses TRBD1 or TRBD2 (5 bases each). The V gene lost 1 base and the J gene lost 6 bases, with 13 bases spanning the gap. The CDR3 consists of 15 residues. Germline CDR1 reads SEHNR; CDR2 reads FQNEAQ (reference sequence). The CDR3 DNA reads as TGTGCCAGCAGCTTAGGTGGGGGTGATGGCAATGAGCAGTTCTTC. Amino acids: CASSLGGGDGNEQFF.

Remarks on this clonotype: This may be a read error, as it is one base from a much larger clone. V is TRBV7-9 and J is TRBJ2-1; TRBD2 agrees at 11 bases. CDR1 is SEHNR, CDR2 FQNEAQ, per germline (reference sequence). The CDR3 runs to 13 residues. As DNA, the CDR3 is TGTGCCAGCGGCTTACGACTAGCGGGAGAGCAGTTCTTC. The encoded protein is CASGLRLAGEQFF.